This TCR beta chain came from a study of CD8+CD57+ T cells in acquired aplastic anemia. Turning to the study itself: Sorted CD4+ and CD8+ cells gave an average of around 3.1 ug of DNA.

Genomic DNA was employed as the template in profiling TCR beta VDJ and CDR3. TCRdb independently ran MiXCR on the reads; one entry per CDR3 protein. Here the sample spans about half a million distinct CDR3 sequences, approximately 33% being singletons. This clonotype showed up many times. What it binds is not known. CD8+CD57+ cell expansion had been shown by flow cytometry in patients chosen for sequencing. Severe acquired aplastic anemia was present in all patients. Broader study findings: Patients did not significantly differ from controls in CD8+ Simpson's diversity. In common between the patients and the controls were approximately 28 CD8+ CDR3 sequences.

Source material: sorted CD4+, CD8+, or CD8+CD57+ T cells (not recorded which) from PBMCs. The TCR sequence derives from a human donor with aplastic anemia.

The CDR3 is CASSLAGRHGVNTQYF. CDR3 nucleotides: TGTGCCAGCAGCTTAGCCGGACGGCACGGGGTAAATACGCAGTATTTT. The chain links TRBV7-6 to TRBJ2-3; D is perhaps TRBD2 (5 bases). Germline V CDR1 and CDR2: SGHVS, FNYEAQ. The CDR3 covers 16 residues. The V and J ends lost 0 bases and 7 bases respectively, with 17 bases between them.